The 11 T cell receptor beta chains given below trace back to one sample, sequenced in a study of CD8 T cells in Susac syndrome. Reverse transcription of about 0.5 to 1 ug RNA used random hexamers. TCRdb re-analysed the immunoSEQ multiplex PCR reads in MiXCR, keeping a single row per CDR3 protein. The sample shows approximately 180,000 distinct CDR3 sequences, 90% to 95% of them seen only once. The sequencing input was CD4+ T cells from PBMCs. The receptors come from a human donor with Susac syndrome.

The rearrangement joins TRBV2 to TRBJ2-5, with 8 bases that match TRBD2. The germline V gene encodes CDR1 SNHLY and CDR2 FYNNEI. The CDR3 sequence is 15 residues long. The junction had 13 bases not matched to a gene; V was cut back by 11 bases and J by 2 bases. CDR3 amino acids: CAGSVEAGAQETQYF. The CDR3 coding sequence is TGTGCCGGGTCCGTTGAAGCGGGGGCACAAGAGACCCAGTACTTC.

The chain is built from TRBV27 and TRBJ2-1, with 14 bases fitting TRBD2. V was pared by 6 bases and J by 3 bases, with 4 bases of the junction left unmatched. This CDR3 is 16 amino acids long. The V gene's germline CDR1 is MNHEY and CDR2 SMNVEV (reference sequence). The CDR3 region has the DNA TGTGCCAGCAGGGGGACTAGCGGGGGCCTCTACAATGAGCAGTTCTTC. This gives the protein CASRGTSGGLYNEQFF.

This rearrangement joins TRBV3-1 to TRBJ2-1; the D gene is possibly TRBD1 (7 bases). The CDR3 is 17 residues long. The V gene's germline CDR1 is LGHDT and CDR2 YNNKEL (reference sequence). Trimming pared 5 bases from V and 1 base from J, leaving 18 bases between. CDR3 bases: TGTGCCAGCAGCTTGCGACAGGGAGGAGGTTCCTACAATGAGCAGTTCTTC. Protein product: CASSLRQGGGSYNEQFF.

The chain uses TRBV24-1 and TRBJ2-3; D not certain. Trimming left V 3 bases short and J 2 bases short, with 8 bases between. Germline V gene lookup returns CDR1 KGHDR and CDR2 SFDVKD. The CDR3 extends over 14 amino acids. Here the CDR3 DNA reads TGTGCCACCAGTGATCCGGGTTTCACAGATACGCAGTATTTT. Protein product: CATSDPGFTDTQYF.

This CDR3 is CASSLFGVGETQYF. The CDR3 DNA reads TGCGCCAGCAGCTTGTTTGGGGTCGGGGAGACCCAGTACTTC. The J gene is TRBJ2-5, the V gene TRBV5-1; D gene ambiguous. Germline-derived CDR1 and CDR2 are SGHRS and YFSETQ. V was trimmed by 1 base and J by 5 bases, leaving 12 bases between them. The length of the CDR3 is 14 residues.

A word on this clonotype: One junction end disagrees with the germline gene, perhaps due to a read error. CDR3: CASSLGQRADTQYF. CDR3 bases: TGTGCTAGCAGCTTAGGACAGAGGGCAGATACGCAGTATTTT. The V call is TRBV7-7, the J call TRBJ2-3, with D perhaps TRBD1 (6 bases). Per the germline V gene, CDR1 is SSHAT and CDR2 is FNYEAQ (reference sequence). The CDR3 totals 14 residues.

This chain's CDR3 is CASSETRTAYGYTF. In DNA, the CDR3 is TGTGCCAGCAGTGAGACCCGGACAGCCTATGGCTACACCTTC. This rearrangement joins TRBV25-1 to TRBJ1-2, with D perhaps matching TRBD1 (6 bases). This CDR3 spans 14 amino acids. The germline V and J ends were trimmed by 3 bases and 4 bases, with 12 bases remaining between them. Germline-derived CDR1 and CDR2 are MGHDK and SYGVNS.

The table lists this clonotype with a count of one. The DNA for the CDR3 is TGCAGCGTCGGGGGACTAGCGGACTCGAACACCGGGGAGCTGTTTTTT. Its protein is CSVGGLADSNTGELFF. V and J are TRBV29-1 and TRBJ2-2; 11 positions match TRBD2. Germline V gene lookup returns CDR1 SQVTM and CDR2 ANQGSEA. The CDR3 contains 16 residues. V dropped 6 bases and J dropped 0; count of bases not matched to a gene: 6.

J is TRBJ1-6 and V is TRBV5-1; D possibly corresponds to TRBD1 (6 bases). Trimming took 2 bases from V and 7 from J, leaving 10 bases between them. Germline V gene sequence: CDR1 SGHRS, CDR2 YFSETQ. The CDR3 length is 14 residues. The CDR3 protein is CASSFGQRNSPLHF. The CDR3 DNA is TGCGCCAGCAGCTTTGGACAGCGAAATTCACCCCTCCACTTT.

The gene calls are TRBV9 and TRBJ2-1, with 10 nucleotides matching TRBD2. Germline V CDR1 and CDR2: SGDLS, YYNGEE. The CDR3 is made up of 17 amino acids. The V segment lost 4 bases and the J segment 3 bases; nucleotides outside the gene matches: 10. The CDR3: CASSIRSGGVDYNEQFF. For the CDR3, the DNA is TGTGCCAGCAGCATAAGAAGCGGGGGGGTCGACTACAATGAGCAGTTCTTC.

The rearrangement uses TRBV10-3 and TRBJ2-5; D not certain. This CDR3 has 13 amino acids. Germline loops: CDR1 ENHRY, CDR2 SYGVKD. Between the trimmed V and J ends, which lost 4 bases and 4 bases, there was a span of 10 bases. The CDR3 protein is CAISVSGAETQYF. The DNA for the CDR3 is TGTGCCATCAGTGTCTCAGGTGCAGAGACCCAGTACTTC.